This TCR beta chain was sequenced during a study of blood T cell repertoires in COVID-19. About the study: The study drew acute and convalescent COVID-19 samples from the United States, Italy and Spain. T cells, B-cell-depleted T cells, or PBMCs provided the cDNA or gDNA that served as material.

Those enrolled in Seattle joined during active infection and were followed longitudinally afterward. The length of the CDR3 is 14 residues. Trimming shortened V by 1 base and J by 2 bases, and 9 bases separated the two germline ends. CDR1 LNHDA and CDR2 SQIVND come from the germline V gene (reference sequence). Study processing details: Reference gene primers were amplified, and this amplification served to estimate nucleated cell counts. The data were produced by immunoSEQ multiplex PCR, yet TCRdb's version contains in-frame clones alone and is incomplete. The D gene and trimming were derived from the DNA, and the V and J assignments and clone size from that table. The sample shows about 300,000 clones, approximately 84% of them seen only once.

Sequenced input: peripheral blood. The sequence was obtained from a human donor with COVID-19, enrolled during active disease. The donor label of this sample is uncertain. This chain connects TRBV19 to TRBJ2-7; TRBD1 is a possible D gene (6 bases). CDR3 protein: CASSIGPGAYEQYF. Here the CDR3 DNA reads TGTGCCAGTAGTATAGGTCCAGGGGCCTACGAGCAGTACTTC.